Detailed here is one TCR beta chain. As yet, its antigen is unknown. In the library, individual cDNA molecules carried attached unique molecular identifiers. In TCRdb, the 5' RACE reads were re-called with MiXCR into one record per CDR3 protein. The repertoire holds 27,000 or so distinct CDR3 sequences, with under 7.5% as singletons. This sample is drawn from a study of early T cells in non-severe SARS-CoV-2 infection. Study overall: RNA in bulk from unsorted whole blood was sequenced, and chains were unpaired. Study-wide findings and caveats: The matching step, a VDJdb search, favored anti-spike CD8 responses and missed private and CD4 specificities.

The CDR3 is made up of 15 amino acids. Germline lookup yields CDR1 LNHNV and CDR2 YYDKDF (reference sequence). The ends lost 3 bases at V and 3 bases at J; junction bases unmatched: 2. The sample consisted of whole blood. This chain connects TRBV15 to TRBJ2-7; 13 bases map to TRBD2. The clonotype comes from an adult who was a healthcare worker with PCR-confirmed SARS-CoV-2 infection or an uninfected control (not recorded which). DNA for the CDR3: TGTGCCACCAGCAGGCGGACTAGCGGGAGCTACGAGCAGTACTTC. Translating gives CATSRRTSGSYEQYF. The full variable domain, its missing parts supplied by reference TRBV15 and TRBJ2-7, is DAMVIQNPRYQVTQFGKPVTLSCSQTLNHNVMYWYQQKSSQAPKLLFHYYDKDFNNEADTPDNFQSRRPNTSFCFLDIRSPGLGDTAMYLCATSRRTSGSYEQYFGPGTRLTVT.